What follows are 12 T cell receptor beta chains derived from one specimen sequenced in a study of blood T cell repertoires in COVID-19. The data were produced by immunoSEQ multiplex PCR, yet TCRdb's version contains in-frame clones alone and is incomplete. In the table there are about 130,000 clones, 79% of which are singletons. The specimen sequenced was peripheral blood. The receptors were gathered from a woman in her sixties or seventies with COVID-19, enrolled during active disease.

This chain joins TRBV2 and TRBJ1-2; 11 bases agree with TRBD1. The germline gives CDR1 SNHLY, CDR2 FYNNEI. V was clipped by 9 bases and J by 6 bases; unmatched bases: 12. The CDR3 runs to 15 residues. The chain's CDR3 is CASTGTGGSWDGYTF. The CDR3, as DNA: TGTGCCAGTACCGGGACAGGGGGATCTTGGGATGGCTACACCTTC. The whole variable domain, remainder taken from reference TRBV2 and TRBJ1-2, is EPEVTQTPSHQVTQMGQEVILRCVPISNHLYFYWYRQILGQKVEFLVSFYNNEISEKSEIFDDQFSVERPDGSNFTLKIRSTKLEDSAMYFCASTGTGGSWDGYTFGSGTRLTVV.

This chain uses TRBV25-1 with TRBJ1-2; D possibly corresponds to TRBD1 (5 bases). The length of the CDR3 is 13 residues. Germline-derived CDR1 and CDR2 are MGHDK and SYGVNS. V was clipped by 3 bases and J by 5 bases, with 10 bases between them. This chain's CDR3 is CASSENGGYGYTF. The CDR3 nucleotides read TGTGCCAGCAGTGAGAACGGGGGTTATGGCTACACCTTC.

The V gene is TRBV4-1, the J gene TRBJ2-5; 14 bases align to TRBD2. The ends lost 4 bases at V and 4 bases at J; junction bases unmatched: 8. The CDR3 has 17 amino acids. CDR1 is MGHRA and CDR2 is YSYEKL in the germline V gene. The CDR3 DNA is TGCGCCAGCAGCCGCCCGACTAGCGGGGGGGCCCGAGAGACCCAGTACTTC. This codes for CASSRPTSGGARETQYF.

This chain connects TRBV6-6 to TRBJ2-7; 9 bases are a match to TRBD1. Germline CDR1 and CDR2: MNHNY and SVGAGI (reference sequence). The V and J ends lost 6 bases and 5 bases, in that order; junction bases with no gene match: 11. The CDR3 extends over 15 amino acids. CDR3 sequence: CASSSTGGANNEQYF. The CDR3, as DNA: TGTGCCAGCAGCAGTACAGGGGGCGCTAATAACGAGCAGTACTTC.

The chain has TRBV5-6 and TRBJ1-2, with no clear D. With 2 bases removed from V and 6 bases from J, the gap between germline ends came to 5 bases. Germline V gives CDR1 SGHDT, CDR2 YYEEEE. The CDR3 sequence is 11 residues long. This CDR3 is CASSLANGYTF. The CDR3 nucleotides read TGTGCCAGCAGCTTAGCGAATGGCTACACCTTC.

The V and J genes are TRBV20-1 and TRBJ1-1; 10 bases fit TRBD1. The CDR3 length is 15 residues. After removal of 3 bases from V and 4 bases from J, the junction contained 8 bases not matched to a gene. Per germline, CDR1 DFQATT and CDR2 SNEGSKA (reference sequence). The DNA of the CDR3 is TGCAGTGCTAGTCGTTGGGACAGGGGAGGCACTGAAGCTTTCTTT. This gives the protein CSASRWDRGGTEAFF.

This rearrangement joins TRBV7-9 to TRBJ2-2; a possible D gene is TRBD2 (6 bases). Deletions cut 3 bases from V and 0 bases from J, with 8 bases between. The CDR3 loop spans 15 amino acids. Per the germline V gene, CDR1 is SEHNR and CDR2 is FQNEAQ (reference sequence). CDR3 in amino acids: CASSLGRPNTGELFF. CDR3 nucleotides: TGTGCCAGCAGCTTGGGGAGGCCGAACACCGGGGAGCTGTTTTTT.

The V gene is TRBV5-6, the J gene TRBJ2-1; possible D gene TRBD1, 6 bases. This CDR3 is built from 13 residues. From germline, CDR1 is SGHDT and CDR2 YYEEEE. Trimming took 5 bases from V and 9 from J, leaving 15 bases between them. The chain's CDR3 is CASRYRARIEQFF. CDR3 coding DNA: TGTGCCAGCAGGTACAGGGCCCGGATTGAGCAGTTCTTC.

V usage is TRBV6-5 and J usage is TRBJ1-1; D remains unclear. This CDR3 is 12 amino acids long. Germline assignment: CDR1 MNHEY and CDR2 SVGAGI. V was cut by 4 bases and J by 5 bases, with 8 bases left in between. CDR3 in amino acids: CASSSLLTEAFF. The CDR3, as DNA: TGTGCCAGCAGTTCCCTACTTACTGAAGCTTTCTTT.

The chain carries TRBV28 and TRBJ1-6; 8 bases align to TRBD1. The germline V gene encodes CDR1 MDHEN and CDR2 SYDVKM. J lost 7 bases, V lost 5 bases, and 4 bases had no gene match. This CDR3 comprises 14 residues. The CDR3: CASSVTGANSPLHF. CDR3 nucleotides: TGTGCCAGCAGTGTGACAGGGGCGAATTCACCCCTCCACTTT. Variable domain in full (rest from reference TRBV28 and TRBJ1-6): DVKVTQSSRYLVKRTGEKVFLECVQDMDHENMFWYRQDPGLGLRLIYFSYDVKMKEKGDIPEGYSVSREKKERFSLILESASTNQTSMYLCASSVTGANSPLHFGNGTRLTVT.

DNA of the CDR3: TGTGCCACCAGTCCGGGACAGGGCACAGATACGCAGTATTTT. It yields the protein CATSPGQGTDTQYF. The chain carries TRBV24-1 and TRBJ2-3, with TRBD1 matching 8 bases. CDR3 length: 14 residues. The V gene end was trimmed by 6 bases and the J gene end by 1 base; junction bases not matched to a gene: 2. CDR1 and CDR2 (germline): KGHDR, SFDVKD.

The chain uses TRBV4-1 and TRBJ1-4; 7 positions agree with TRBD1. This CDR3 contains 16 residues. Germline V gene data show CDR1 as MGHRA and CDR2 as YSYEKL. Losses at the gene ends were 4 bases for V and 5 bases for J; bases not matched to a gene: 10. CDR3 loop: CASSRTPGQLNEKLFF. The CDR3 DNA reads as TGCGCCAGCAGCCGGACTCCGGGACAGTTAAATGAAAAACTGTTTTTT.